This T cell receptor (beta chain) was recorded in a study of cytomegalovirus exposure and HLA in healthy donors. Overall study findings and caveats: Overall, approximately 150 TCR beta chains were annotated as cytomegalovirus-associated. HLA-A and HLA-B allele assignments for most subjects were reportedly predicted accurately using TCR beta sequences.

In this sample, this clone turned up once. Its specificity is not known. It was with 60 Vbeta and 13 Jbeta primers that the PCR ran. The method was immunoSEQ multiplex PCR; TCRdb's version includes in-frame clones alone and lacks a portion of them. The repertoire consists of fewer than 200,000 clones, with 80% to 90% occurring once and the leading ten covering roughly 2%. CDR1 and CDR2 (germline): SEHNR, FQNEAQ (reference sequence). The CDR3 covers 15 residues. V was cut by 5 bases and J by 0 bases, with 11 bases left in between. The TCR was taken from a woman younger than 30 in good health and CMV-seronegative. The chain uses TRBV7-9 and TRBJ2-1, with D possibly matching TRBD2 (5 bases). The sequenced sample was PBMCs. CDR3 region: CASSRSGSSYNEQFF. CDR3 DNA: TGTGCCAGCAGCCGCAGCGGTAGCTCCTACAATGAGCAGTTCTTC.